This TCR beta chain originates from a study of shared clonotypes between healthy human individuals. Healthy HIV-negative adults with no recent acute infections or vaccinations were recruited as donors. Only Caucasian adults living in Nashville, Tennessee made up the donor group. A split of CD4+ cells into CD45RA+ naive and CD45RA-negative memory subsets was performed. Some clones are missing from TCRdb's copy, which holds only in-frame ones; the method was immunoSEQ multiplex PCR. The table shows millions of clones, with approximately 95% occurring only once. Sample: naive CD4+ T cells from PBMCs. The subset was: CD45RA+ positively selected. The source is a man aged 18-30 years in good health. Some clones in this sample may be carry-over from other donors' samples.

The CDR3 loop reads CASSSLNRGYADTQYF. The DNA for the CDR3 is TGTGCCAGCAGCTCACTTAACAGGGGGTATGCAGATACGCAGTATTTT. The chain uses TRBV7-9 and TRBJ2-3; 8 bases agree with TRBD1. Looked up from germline, CDR1 is SEHNR and CDR2 is FQNEAQ (reference sequence). The CDR3 is 16 residues long. Trimming took 4 bases from V and 4 from J; bases not matched to a gene: 10.